Listed below are T cell receptor beta chains from one sample, sequenced in a study of cytomegalovirus exposure and HLA in healthy donors. Clones were read by immunoSEQ multiplex PCR, and TCRdb kept only the in-frame ones, dropping some. The sample has about 210,000 clones; approximately 81% are singletons. Sequenced sample: PBMCs. The origin of the receptors is a man between 25 and 39 years old in good health and CMV-seronegative. Each CDR3 is given with its conserved first and last residue. A D gene is named only where the DNA matches it firmly.

V gene	J gene	D gene	CDR3 protein
TRBV28	TRBJ2-7	TRBD2	CASMLAGATYEQYF
TRBV7-8	TRBJ1-1	.	CASSSQGSEAFF
TRBV15	TRBJ2-3	TRBD2	CATSNLAGGSTDTQYF
TRBV6-5	TRBJ2-7	.	CASTQGGEQYF
TRBV5-1	TRBJ2-1	.	CASSLAAGGVLDVYNEQFF
TRBV7-8	TRBJ2-7	.	CASSLNSYEQYF
TRBV5-4	TRBJ2-2	TRBD2	CASSSSGGFFWTGELFF
TRBV2	TRBJ2-5	TRBD2	CASSEGGPGLAGGDQETQYF
TRBV4-2	TRBJ1-2	.	CASSQGPQSENYGYTF
TRBV20-1	TRBJ2-7	.	CSAATGSEQYF
TRBV4-2	TRBJ1-1	TRBD1	CASSPRTGLVTEAFF
TRBV2	TRBJ1-4	.	CASSGGEKLFF
TRBV18	TRBJ1-1	.	CASSPINTEAFF
TRBV4-2	TRBJ2-7	TRBD1	CASSQEPGTVSSYEQYF
TRBV6-6	TRBJ1-5	TRBD1	CASSSRDRNQPQHF